This paragraph reports one T cell receptor (beta chain). An end of the junction differs from the germline gene, which may be a read error. Scientists amplified the TCR beta CDR3 regions from RNA transcripts. HTBI primers were employed in first-round RT-PCR, then a second-round multiplex PCR followed. MiXCR, applied by TCRdb to the multiplex PCR reads, yields one record per CDR3 protein. This sample has about 660,000 distinct CDR3 sequences, with about two fifths found just once. The data were taken from a study of Graves' ophthalmopathy and Graves' hyperthyroidism. CDR3 length: 12 amino acids. Germline CDR1 reads WSHSY; CDR2 reads SAAADI.

Sequencing was carried out using peripheral blood. This clonotype originated in an adult man with Graves' ophthalmopathy. The chain joins TRBV10-2 to TRBJ1-2; no firm D call. The CDR3 nucleotides are TGTGCTAGTGTATTCCTTAACTATGGCTACACCTTC. Encoded protein: CASVFLNYGYTF.